Each of the 12 T cell receptor beta chains below was sequenced from the same sample in a study of HIV-infected children after antiretroviral therapy interruption. Described treatment: PENTA 11 planned treatment interruption arm or continuous ART arm. Unique molecular identifiers were included in an RNA-based 3' RACE TCR library. TCRdb redid the calling of the 3' RACE reads with MiXCR, one entry per CDR3 protein. In the table there are about 15,000 distinct CDR3 sequences, nearly 3.5% of which are singletons. Specimen: CD45RA+ CD4+ T cells from PBMCs, collected from a donor given antiretroviral therapy, either interrupted or continuous. As for subset: naive CD4+ CD45RA+ CD45RO- T cells. The receptors stem from a child aged 2 to 17 with HIV.

This clonotype was seen ten or more times. The chain recombines TRBV7-8 with TRBJ2-4; 7 nucleotides align to TRBD2. Germline CDR1 is SGHVS and CDR2 is FQNEAQ. V lost 3 bases to trimming and J lost 0 bases; unmatched junction nucleotides: 5. The CDR3 sequence is 16 residues long. Written as DNA, the CDR3 is TGTGCCAGCAGCTTCGGGGGGAGACTAGCCAAAAACATTCAGTACTTC. Translating it yields CASSFGGRLAKNIQYF.

This clonotype was detected many times. This chain links TRBV7-2 with TRBJ1-1; perhaps TRBD1 as D (6 bases). Trimming left V 1 base short and J 4 bases short, with 10 bases between. Germline V gives CDR1 SGHTA, CDR2 FQGNSA. The CDR3 spans 14 residues. The CDR3 nucleotides are TGTGCCAGCAGCTTAGTAAACAGGGTCACTGAAGCTTTCTTT. This translates into CASSLVNRVTEAFF.

This clonotype was seen many times. The chain uses TRBV5-6 and TRBJ2-2; D may be TRBD1 (6 bases). Germline V gene sequence: CDR1 SGHDT, CDR2 YYEEEE. The CDR3 runs 15 residues. V was cut by 4 bases and J by 4 bases, with 14 bases left in between. CDR3 sequence: CASSHGTIITGELFF. CDR3 in DNA: TGTGCCAGCAGCCACGGGACAATCATCACCGGGGAGCTGTTTTTT.

The chain is built from TRBV12-3 or TRBV12-4 and TRBJ1-4; 7 bases are shared with TRBD1. This CDR3 spans 14 amino acids. Trimming removed 6 bases from V and 6 bases from J; junction bases left unmatched: 7. CDR3 loop: CASSPRGTDEKLFF. The CDR3 DNA reads TGTGCCAGCAGCCCCAGGGGGACAGATGAAAAACTGTTTTTT.

This clonotype showed up many times. The rearrangement uses TRBV4-1 and TRBJ1-1; no clear D. The CDR3 contains 14 residues. Germline V gene lookup returns CDR1 MGHRA and CDR2 YSYEKL. Trimming stripped 4 bases from V and 1 base from J, with 10 bases between. The CDR3 here is CASSRQTGNTEAFF. The CDR3 DNA follows: TGCGCCAGCAGCCGCCAAACTGGGAACACTGAAGCTTTCTTT.

This clonotype counts as medium-sized. The rearrangement links TRBV6-5 to TRBJ2-1; 7 bases map to TRBD1. This CDR3 comprises 14 residues. CDR1 MNHEY and CDR2 SVGAGI come from the germline V gene. Trimming at V came to 6 bases and at J to 4 bases, leaving 6 bases not matched to a gene. The CDR3 nucleotides are TGTGCCAGCAGGATGGGACAGAAATACAATGAGCAGTTCTTC. This codes for CASRMGQKYNEQFF.

This clonotype occurred many times. Here the CDR3 reads CASTLHFEGATSYTF. CDR3 bases: TGTGCCAGTACCCTTCATTTTGAGGGGGCAACGAGCTACACCTTC. V usage is TRBV19 and J usage is TRBJ1-2; 7 bases are shared with TRBD1. CDR3 size: 15 residues. The germline gives CDR1 LNHDA, CDR2 SQIVND (reference sequence). V gave up 7 bases and J gave up 9 bases; unmatched junction bases: 17. Variable domain in full (rest from reference TRBV19 and TRBJ1-2): DGGITQSPKYLFRKEGQNVTLSCEQNLNHDAMYWYRQDPGQGLRLIYYSQIVNDFQKGDIAEGYSVSREKKESFPLTVTSAQKNPTAFYLCASTLHFEGATSYTFGSGTRLTVV.

This clonotype was seen at least ten times. This chain joins TRBV12-3 or TRBV12-4 and TRBJ2-7; 8 nucleotides line up with TRBD1. The CDR3 is made up of 12 amino acids. J lost 7 bases, V lost 10 bases, and 9 bases had no gene match. CDR3 in amino acids: CATGQGLGEQYF. The CDR3 DNA follows: TGTGCCACCGGACAGGGTCTGGGAGAGCAGTACTTC.

In this sample, this clonotype turned up many times. The chain has TRBV23-1 and TRBJ2-3; TRBD1 might be the D (5 bases). TRBV23-1 is an ORF, and what it does is uncertain. The CDR3 runs to 14 residues. V lost 4 bases, J lost 1 base, and 9 bases lay in between. CDR3 region: CASSPRVCTDTQYF. The CDR3 coding sequence is TGCGCCAGCAGTCCCAGGGTCTGCACAGATACGCAGTATTTT.

This clonotype was observed many times. The J gene is TRBJ1-2, the V gene TRBV5-1; D is unresolved. The CDR3 length is 13 residues. Germline CDR1 is SGHRS and CDR2 is YFSETQ. The V end was cut by 0 bases, the J end by 8 bases, with 11 bases between. The CDR3 nucleotides read TGCGCCAGCAGCTTGGACACTACGGCAGGCTACACCTTC. Translating gives CASSLDTTAGYTF. The entire variable domain, with the rest obtained from reference TRBV5-1 and TRBJ1-2, is as follows: KAGVTQTPRYLIKTRGQQVTLSCSPISGHRSVSWYQQTPGQGLQFLFEYFSETQRNKGNFPGRFSGRQFSNSRSEMNVSTLELGDSALYLCASSLDTTAGYTFGSGTRLTVV.

This clonotype was seen ten or more times. J is TRBJ2-7 and V is TRBV12-3 or TRBV12-4; 8 bases match TRBD2. Unmatched junction bases numbered 5, after V lost 5 bases and J lost 2 bases. This CDR3 has 14 residues. The CDR3 loop is CASSTGGLAYEQYF. In DNA, the CDR3 is TGTGCCAGCAGTACGGGGGGGCTGGCCTACGAGCAGTACTTC.

This clonotype was counted many times. CDR3 coding DNA: TGTGCCAGCAGTCAGGACAGGGATCAGCCCCAGCATTTT. It codes for CASSQDRDQPQHF. The chain joins TRBV12-3 or TRBV12-4 to TRBJ1-5, with 8 bases fitting TRBD1. The CDR3 totals 13 residues. V was clipped by 5 bases and J by 5 bases; unmatched bases: 2.